This passage covers 19 T cell receptor beta chains from one sample sequenced in a study of technical replicates of blood from several donors. Generated by immunoSEQ multiplex PCR, the TCRdb table keeps only in-frame clones and is missing some. Found here are roughly 82,000 clones, nearly 96% of them singletons; the top ten hold more than 0.35%. The specimen was T cells isolated from PBMCs. The receptors were gathered from a human donor in good health.

The genes are TRBV5-1 and TRBJ1-1; the D gene is possibly TRBD1 (6 bases). CDR3 length: 15 residues. Trimming left V 7 bases short and J 0 bases short, with 16 bases between. Germline V gives CDR1 SGHRS, CDR2 YFSETQ. CDR3 nucleotide sequence: TGCGCCAGCGGTAGGCTGGCAGGGGTGAACACTGAAGCTTTCTTT. It codes for CASGRLAGVNTEAFF.

V usage is TRBV6-1 and J usage is TRBJ1-1, with D tentatively TRBD1 (5 bases). V gave up 6 bases and J gave up 4 bases, with 6 bases separating them. CDR1 and CDR2 from the germline V gene are MNHNS and SASEGT. This CDR3 spans 11 amino acids. CDR3 sequence reads: CASRQATEAFF. CDR3 in DNA: TGTGCCAGCAGACAGGCCACTGAAGCTTTCTTT.

This chain joins TRBV5-1 and TRBJ2-1; 12 bases align to TRBD2. Losses at the gene ends were 4 bases for V and 9 bases for J; bases not matched to a gene: 8. The length of the CDR3 is 15 residues. Per the germline V gene, CDR1 is SGHRS and CDR2 is YFSETQ. Here the CDR3 reads CASSERTSGTLEQFF. As DNA, the CDR3 is TGCGCCAGCAGCGAGAGGACTAGCGGGACACTTGAGCAGTTCTTC.

The gene calls are TRBV30 and TRBJ1-1; 8 bases are a match to TRBD1. The germline gives CDR1 GTSNPN, CDR2 SVGIG (reference sequence). The CDR3 runs to 13 residues. The V and J ends lost 4 bases and 2 bases, in that order; junction bases with no gene match: 3. CDR3 region: CAWTPGGNTEAFF. Here the CDR3 DNA reads TGTGCCTGGACCCCAGGGGGCAACACTGAAGCTTTCTTT.

V gene TRBV6-5 combines with J gene TRBJ2-5; TRBD2 might be the D (6 bases). This CDR3 has 14 residues. Trimming cost V 7 bases and J 5 bases, with 17 bases left between them. CDR1 is MNHEY, CDR2 SVGAGI, per germline. CDR3 sequence: CASTQTGLRETQYF. DNA of the CDR3: TGTGCCAGCACCCAGACGGGACTGAGGGAGACCCAGTACTTC.

The rearrangement links TRBV4-1 to TRBJ2-1, with 8 positions matching TRBD2. The CDR3 is made up of 14 amino acids. Trimming took 4 bases from V and 6 from J; bases not matched to a gene: 5. Germline V gene data show CDR1 as MGHRA and CDR2 as YSYEKL. CDR3 DNA: TGCGCCAGCAGCCCTCAGCGGGAGATCAATGAGCAGTTCTTC. Translation: CASSPQREINEQFF.

The table lists this clone with a count of one. The rearrangement joins TRBV4-3 to TRBJ2-5; 7 bases fit TRBD2. Germline CDR1 is LGHNA and CDR2 is YSLEER. V shed 3 bases, J shed 5 bases, and the junction held 9 bases outside the gene matches. The CDR3 extends over 15 amino acids. CDR3 loop: CASSHSPGLMETQYF. CDR3 bases: TGCGCCAGCAGCCATTCTCCGGGACTAATGGAGACCCAGTACTTC.

The rearrangement links TRBV2 to TRBJ2-2; a possible D gene is TRBD2 (5 bases). The germline V and J ends were trimmed by 7 bases and 5 bases, with 14 bases remaining between them. This CDR3 is built from 14 residues. CDR1 SNHLY and CDR2 FYNNEI come from the germline V gene. CDR3 loop: CASTPSFRTGELFF. The CDR3 bases are TGTGCCAGCACCCCTAGCTTCAGGACCGGGGAGCTGTTTTTT.

The V gene is TRBV5-1, the J gene TRBJ2-7; the match to TRBD1 covers 9 bases. The V segment lost 0 bases and the J segment 3 bases; nucleotides outside the gene matches: 4. Per the germline V gene, CDR1 is SGHRS and CDR2 is YFSETQ. CDR3 length equals 15 residues. CDR3 bases: TGCGCCAGCAGCTTGGGGCCGGGACAGGGCTACGAGCAGTACTTC. Protein product: CASSLGPGQGYEQYF.

The J gene is TRBJ1-4, the V gene TRBV28; 10 bases align to TRBD1. V dropped 7 bases and J dropped 3; count of bases not matched to a gene: 8. The CDR3 consists of 16 residues. CDR1 and CDR2 from the germline V gene are MDHEN and SYDVKM. CDR3 amino acids: CASTLIGTGANEKLFF. The CDR3 DNA reads as TGTGCCAGCACCCTAATTGGGACAGGGGCTAATGAAAAACTGTTTTTT.

The chain combines TRBV7-2 with TRBJ2-3, with 8 positions matching TRBD1. V shed 5 bases and J 2 bases; nucleotides not matched to a gene: 12. CDR3 size: 17 residues. CDR1 SGHTA and CDR2 FQGNSA come from the germline V gene. CDR3 loop: CASSQEARGLNTDTQYF. In DNA, the CDR3 is TGTGCCAGCAGCCAGGAGGCCAGGGGGCTTAACACAGATACGCAGTATTTT.

The chain is built from TRBV4-1 and TRBJ2-5; the match to TRBD2 covers 8 bases. TRBJ2-7 matches the DNA end more closely, so the J call is doubtful. The CDR3 length is 19 residues. The germline CDR1 and CDR2 sequences are MGHRA and YSYEKL. This CDR3 reads CASSQVHSGIRPETYEQYF. The CDR3, as DNA: TGCGCCAGCAGCCAAGTTCATAGCGGGATTCGCCCGGAAACCTACGAGCAGTACTTC.

This rearrangement joins TRBV19 to TRBJ2-7, with TRBD1 matching 8 bases. This CDR3 region has 16 residues. Germline V lookup: CDR1 LNHDA, CDR2 SQIVND (reference sequence). With V trimmed by 2 bases and J by 0 bases, 6 bases remained unmatched. CDR3 protein: CASSIMTGAFSYEQYF. DNA for the CDR3: TGTGCCAGTAGTATAATGACAGGGGCCTTCTCCTACGAGCAGTACTTC.

The rearrangement uses TRBV7-3 and TRBJ2-1; maybe TRBD1 (5 bases). Germline V CDR1 and CDR2: SGHTA, FQGTGA. V lost 2 bases and J lost 7, with 9 bases in between. The CDR3 is 13 amino acids. CDR3 sequence: CASSLDRINEQFF. CDR3 in DNA: TGTGCCAGCAGCTTAGACAGAATAAATGAGCAGTTCTTC.

V is TRBV5-6 and J is TRBJ2-1; TRBD2 is a possible D gene (6 bases). V lost 4 bases and J 2 bases, leaving 13 bases between the germline ends. The CDR3 covers 15 residues. Germline lookup yields CDR1 SGHDT and CDR2 YYEEEE. The CDR3 DNA follows: TGTGCCAGCAGCGTTAGCGGCTCAACCTACAATGAGCAGTTCTTC. Its protein is CASSVSGSTYNEQFF.

As regards this clone: Germline and junction disagree at one end, which may indicate a read error. This chain connects TRBV7-9 to TRBJ2-5, with TRBD2 identical over 8 bases. The CDR3 contains 16 residues. Germline V lookup: CDR1 SEHNR, CDR2 FQNEAQ (reference sequence). The DNA for the CDR3 is TGTGCCAGCTGCTTACGGGGTAGCGGGGATAGACAGACCCAGTACTTC. Its protein product is CASCLRGSGDRQTQYF.

This clone was seen a single time. V usage is TRBV9 and J usage is TRBJ2-1; 8 nucleotides agree with TRBD2. The J segment lost 4 bases and the V segment lost 4 bases, leaving 4 bases of the junction unmatched. Germline V CDR1 and CDR2: SGDLS, YYNGEE. The CDR3 has 14 amino acids. Written as DNA, the CDR3 is TGTGCCAGCAGCCGGGAGGGGCTATACAATGAGCAGTTCTTC. This codes for CASSREGLYNEQFF.

V gene TRBV27 combines with J gene TRBJ1-3; 7 bases line up with TRBD1. CDR3 length: 15 residues. V shed 2 bases and J 0 bases; nucleotides not matched to a gene: 1. Germline CDR1 reads MNHEY; CDR2 reads SMNVEV (reference sequence). The CDR3 nucleotides are TGTGCCAGCAGTTTACAGGGGGGCTCTGGAAACACCATATATTTT. Its protein product is CASSLQGGSGNTIYF.

The rearrangement links TRBV5-1 to TRBJ1-1; D remains ambiguous. Trimming cost V 0 bases and J 2 bases, with 8 bases left between them. The CDR3 runs to 14 residues. Germline V gene data show CDR1 as SGHRS and CDR2 as YFSETQ. The CDR3 DNA follows: TGCGCCAGCAGCTTGGTGGCAGAAAACACTGAAGCTTTCTTT. It specifies CASSLVAENTEAFF.